The clone carrying this TCR beta chain was counted between two and nine times. What it recognizes is unknown. The data stem from a study of T-cell memory formation after mild COVID-19. Overall study: Largely donor-specific TCR clusters were found.

Study-level points and caveats: CM and EM subsets held most contracting CD4+ clones; EMRA held CD8+ ones. The appearance of some responding clones in pre-infection memory suggested that cross-reactive memory joined. There was no confirmation that second-wave clones peaking on day 37 were SARS-CoV-2 specific.

TCRdb recomputed calls from the 5' RACE reads with MiXCR, one row per CDR3 protein. Found here are around 310,000 distinct CDR3 sequences, around a fifth of them singletons; the top ten hold around a fifth. The TCR sequence derives from a man in his late teens or twenties who had mild COVID-19 (a few samples of this study predate the infection). Cell type and time point are not known. What was sequenced was PBMCs or a T cell subset sorted from them (not recorded which).

In DNA form, the CDR3 reads TGTGCCAGCAGTTCCTACAGGGGAAGTGGTGAAGCTTTCTTT. Protein product: CASSSYRGSGEAFF. The rearrangement joins TRBV7-2 to TRBJ1-1; 7 bases agree with TRBD1. Germline CDR1 is SGHTA and CDR2 is FQGNSA. The CDR3 is 14 residues long. The trim removed 6 bases at V and 7 bases at J, leaving 11 bases unmatched.